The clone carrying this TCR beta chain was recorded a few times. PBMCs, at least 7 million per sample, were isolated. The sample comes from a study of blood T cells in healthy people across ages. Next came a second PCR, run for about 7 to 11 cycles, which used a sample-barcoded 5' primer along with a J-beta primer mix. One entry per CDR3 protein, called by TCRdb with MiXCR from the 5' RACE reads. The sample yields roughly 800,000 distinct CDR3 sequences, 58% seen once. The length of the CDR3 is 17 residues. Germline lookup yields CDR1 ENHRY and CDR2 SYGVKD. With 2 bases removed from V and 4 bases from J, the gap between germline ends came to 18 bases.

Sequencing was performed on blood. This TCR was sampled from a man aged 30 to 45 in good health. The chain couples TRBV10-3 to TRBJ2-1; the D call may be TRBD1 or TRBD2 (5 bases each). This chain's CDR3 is CAISEGTVGPGYNEQFF. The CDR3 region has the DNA TGTGCCATCAGTGAGGGCACAGTGGGACCGGGGTACAATGAGCAGTTCTTC.